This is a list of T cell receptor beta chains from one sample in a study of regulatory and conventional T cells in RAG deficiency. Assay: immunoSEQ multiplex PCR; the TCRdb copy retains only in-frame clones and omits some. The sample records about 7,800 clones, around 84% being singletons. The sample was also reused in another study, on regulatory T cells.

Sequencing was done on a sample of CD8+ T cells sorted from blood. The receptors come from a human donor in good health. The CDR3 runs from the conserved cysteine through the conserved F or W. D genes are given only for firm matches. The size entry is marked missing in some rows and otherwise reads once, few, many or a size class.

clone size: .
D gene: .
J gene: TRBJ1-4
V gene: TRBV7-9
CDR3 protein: CASSEPGLKEKLFF
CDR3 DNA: TGTGCCAGCAGCGAGCCGGGGCTTAAAGAAAAACTGTTTTTT

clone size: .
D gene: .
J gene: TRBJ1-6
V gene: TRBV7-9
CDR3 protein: CASSFAPGGNSPLHF
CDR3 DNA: TGTGCCAGCAGCTTTGCCCCTGGGGGTAATTCACCCCTCCACTTT

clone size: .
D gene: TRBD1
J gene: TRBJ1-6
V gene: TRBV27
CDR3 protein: CASSLSRTGDNSPLHF
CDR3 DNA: TGTGCCAGCAGTTTATCCAGGACAGGGGATAATTCACCCCTCCACTTT

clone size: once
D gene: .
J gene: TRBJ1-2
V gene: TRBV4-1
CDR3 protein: CASSQENRGDYTF
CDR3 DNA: TGCGCCAGCAGCCAAGAGAACCGGGGGGATTACACCTTC

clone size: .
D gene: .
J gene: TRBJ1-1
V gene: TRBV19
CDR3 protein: CASSIVQANTEAFF
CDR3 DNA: TGTGCCAGTAGTATAGTCCAGGCGAACACTGAAGCTTTCTTT

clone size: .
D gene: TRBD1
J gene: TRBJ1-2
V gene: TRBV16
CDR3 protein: CASSPDRVGYTF
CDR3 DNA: TGTGCCAGCAGCCCCGACAGGGTTGGCTACACCTTC

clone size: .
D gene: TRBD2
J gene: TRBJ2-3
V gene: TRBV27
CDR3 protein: CASSTSGRRTDTQYF
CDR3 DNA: TGTGCCAGCTCCACTAGCGGGCGCCGCACAGATACGCAGTATTTT

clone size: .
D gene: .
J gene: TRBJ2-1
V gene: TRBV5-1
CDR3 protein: CASRSHMGNEQFF
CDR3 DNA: TGCGCCAGCAGGAGTCACATGGGAAATGAGCAGTTCTTC

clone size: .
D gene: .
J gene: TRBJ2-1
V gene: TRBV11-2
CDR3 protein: CASSLAGTEQFF
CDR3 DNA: TGTGCCAGCAGCTTAGCCGGGACTGAGCAGTTCTTC

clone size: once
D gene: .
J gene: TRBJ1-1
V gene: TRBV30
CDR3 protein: CAWSIGIQNTEAFF
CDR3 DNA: TGTGCCTGGAGTATAGGGATACAGAACACTGAAGCTTTCTTT

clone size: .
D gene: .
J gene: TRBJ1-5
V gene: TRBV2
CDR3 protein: CASRPDNPGQPQHF
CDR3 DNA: TGTGCCAGCAGGCCTGACAACCCCGGGCAGCCCCAGCATTTT

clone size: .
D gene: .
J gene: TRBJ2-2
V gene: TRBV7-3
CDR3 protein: CASSSNPGDEGAGELFF
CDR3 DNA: TGTGCCAGCAGCTCAAACCCGGGGGACGAGGGGGCCGGGGAGCTGTTTTTT

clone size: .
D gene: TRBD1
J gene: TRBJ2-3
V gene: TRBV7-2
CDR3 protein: CASRPTGQGTDTQYF
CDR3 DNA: TGTGCCAGCAGACCTACAGGACAGGGCACAGATACGCAGTATTTT

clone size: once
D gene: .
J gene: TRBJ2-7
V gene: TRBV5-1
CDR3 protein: CASSSQLAETYEQYF
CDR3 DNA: TGTGCCAGCAGCTCCCAGCTGGCAGAGACCTACGAGCAGTACTTC

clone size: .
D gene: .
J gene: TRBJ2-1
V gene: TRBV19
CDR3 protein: CASNLAPGRGNEQFF
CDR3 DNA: TGTGCCAGTAATTTGGCTCCGGGCAGGGGCAATGAGCAGTTCTTC

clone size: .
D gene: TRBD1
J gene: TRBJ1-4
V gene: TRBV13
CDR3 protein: CASSLGGTGGEKLFF
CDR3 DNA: TGTGCCAGCAGCTTAGGCGGGACAGGGGGGGAAAAACTGTTTTTT

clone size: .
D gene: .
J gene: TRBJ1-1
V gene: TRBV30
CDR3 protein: CAWSVGVQNTEAFF
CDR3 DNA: TGTGCCTGGAGTGTAGGGGTTCAGAACACTGAAGCTTTCTTT

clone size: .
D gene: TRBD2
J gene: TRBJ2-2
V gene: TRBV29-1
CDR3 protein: CSVFGLAGGGGELFF
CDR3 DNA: TGCAGCGTATTCGGACTAGCGGGGGGTGGCGGGGAGCTGTTTTTT

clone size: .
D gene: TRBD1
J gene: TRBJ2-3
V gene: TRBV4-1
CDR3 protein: CASSHPQGGTDTQYF
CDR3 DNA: TGCGCCAGCAGCCACCCCCAGGGGGGCACAGATACGCAGTATTTT

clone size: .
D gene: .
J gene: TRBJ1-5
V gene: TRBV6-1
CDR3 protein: CASIPPTRSNQPQHF
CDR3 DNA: TGTGCCAGCATCCCACCGACACGTAGCAATCAGCCCCAGCATTTT

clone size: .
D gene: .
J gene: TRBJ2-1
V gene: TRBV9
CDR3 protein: CASSDPTSVGGQFF
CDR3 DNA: TGTGCCAGCAGCGACCCGACCTCGGTGGGAGGGCAGTTCTTC

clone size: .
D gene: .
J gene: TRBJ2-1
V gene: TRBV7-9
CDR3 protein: CASSLGGSYNEQFF
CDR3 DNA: TGTGCCAGCAGCTTAGGGGGCAGCTACAATGAGCAGTTCTTC

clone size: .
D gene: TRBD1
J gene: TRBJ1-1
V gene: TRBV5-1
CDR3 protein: CASSLAGGYTEAFF
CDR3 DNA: TGCGCCAGCAGCTTGGCAGGGGGCTACACTGAAGCTTTCTTT

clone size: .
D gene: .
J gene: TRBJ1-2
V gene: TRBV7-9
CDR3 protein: CASSSSRGGNYGYTF
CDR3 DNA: TGTGCCAGCAGCTCCAGCCGGGGGGGTAACTATGGCTACACCTTC

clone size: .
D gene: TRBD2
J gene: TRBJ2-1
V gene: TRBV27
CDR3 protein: CASSLRLAGYNEQFF
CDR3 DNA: TGTGCCAGCAGTTTAAGACTAGCGGGCTACAATGAGCAGTTCTTC

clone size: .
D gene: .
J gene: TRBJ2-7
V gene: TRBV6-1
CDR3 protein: CASSLFRGPGYEQYF
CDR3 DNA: TGTGCCAGCAGTCTTTTCAGGGGCCCGGGATACGAGCAGTACTTC

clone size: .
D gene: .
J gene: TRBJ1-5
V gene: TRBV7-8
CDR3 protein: CASSLNRVGNQPQHF
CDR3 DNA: TGTGCCAGCAGCTTAAACAGGGTTGGCAATCAGCCCCAGCATTTT